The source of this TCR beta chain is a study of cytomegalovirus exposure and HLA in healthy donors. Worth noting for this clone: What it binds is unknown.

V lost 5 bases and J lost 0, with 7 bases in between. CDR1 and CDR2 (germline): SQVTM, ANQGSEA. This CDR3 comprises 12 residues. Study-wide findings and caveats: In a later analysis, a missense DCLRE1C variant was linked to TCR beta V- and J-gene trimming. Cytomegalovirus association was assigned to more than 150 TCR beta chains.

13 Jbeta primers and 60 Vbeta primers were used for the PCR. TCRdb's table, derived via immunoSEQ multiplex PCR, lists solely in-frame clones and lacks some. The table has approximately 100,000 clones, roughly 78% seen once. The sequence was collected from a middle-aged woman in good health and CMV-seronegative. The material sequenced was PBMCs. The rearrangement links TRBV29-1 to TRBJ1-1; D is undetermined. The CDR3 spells CSVTALNTEAFF. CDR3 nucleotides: TGCAGCGTTACAGCCCTGAACACTGAAGCTTTCTTT.